The 5 T cell receptor beta chains reported below all come from one sample, sequenced in a study of shared clonotypes between healthy human individuals. Clones were read by immunoSEQ multiplex PCR, and TCRdb kept only the in-frame ones, dropping some. Of roughly 510,000 clones in the sample, nearly 80% were seen once. The sample comprised PBMCs. These receptors all come from a woman between 40 and 55 years old in good health. Some clones in this sample may be carry-over from other donors' samples.

The chain carries TRBV12-5 and TRBJ2-1; tentatively, D is TRBD2 (6 bases). The V end was cut by 7 bases, the J end by 0 bases, with 19 bases between. The length of the CDR3 is 17 residues. Germline-derived CDR1 and CDR2 are LGHNT and FRNRAP. CDR3 DNA: TGTGCTAGTGCCACCCCCCGGGGGTCAAGCTCCTACAATGAGCAGTTCTTC. It encodes CASATPRGSSSYNEQFF.

Concerning this clone itself: Being one base from a much bigger clone, this may be a read error. As DNA, the CDR3 is TGTGCCAGCAGCTTAGCTGCAACTAATGAAAAACTGTTTTTT. Its translation: CASSLAATNEKLFF. The chain uses TRBV7-6 and TRBJ1-4; D call uncertain. There are 14 residues in the CDR3. In germline, CDR1 is SGHVS, CDR2 FNYEAQ. The V end was cut by 0 bases, the J end by 0 bases, with 2 bases between.

This clone came up a few times. The chain combines TRBV5-1 with TRBJ1-1; D ambiguous. The CDR3 is 12 residues long. CDR1 is SGHRS, CDR2 YFSETQ, per germline. The germline V and J ends were trimmed by 8 bases and 1 base, with 9 bases remaining between them. As DNA, the CDR3 is TGCGCCAGTTGTGATCCGAACACTGAAGCTTTCTTT. Residues: CASCDPNTEAFF.

The gene calls are TRBV6-5 and TRBJ1-2; 7 bases agree with TRBD1. Trimming at V came to 6 bases and at J to 8 bases, leaving 9 bases not matched to a gene. Germline CDR1 is MNHEY and CDR2 is SVGAGI. This CDR3 is built from 13 residues. The CDR3 is CASSWDSGGGYTF. Written as DNA, the CDR3 is TGTGCCAGCAGCTGGGACAGTGGGGGAGGCTACACCTTC.

The genes are TRBV7-2 and TRBJ2-3; D may correspond to TRBD1 or TRBD2 (6 bases each). V lost 5 bases and J lost 4, with 13 bases in between. Germline CDR1 and CDR2: SGHTA and FQGNSA. CDR3 length equals 14 residues. The CDR3: CASSEQGRSDTQYF. The CDR3 DNA is TGTGCCAGCAGCGAGCAGGGGAGGTCAGATACGCAGTATTTT.